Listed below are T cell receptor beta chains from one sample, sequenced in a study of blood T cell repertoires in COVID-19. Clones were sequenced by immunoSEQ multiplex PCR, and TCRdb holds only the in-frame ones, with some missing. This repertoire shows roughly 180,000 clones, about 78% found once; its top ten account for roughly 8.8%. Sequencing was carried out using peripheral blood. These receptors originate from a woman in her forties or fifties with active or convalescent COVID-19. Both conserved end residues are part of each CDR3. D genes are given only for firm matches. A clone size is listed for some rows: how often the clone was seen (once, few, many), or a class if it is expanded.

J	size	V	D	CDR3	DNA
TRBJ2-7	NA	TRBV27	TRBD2	CASSFRGARTGGQGYEQYF	TGTGCCAGCAGTTTCCGTGGGGCTAGAACGGGGGGGCAGGGCTACGAGCAGTACTTC
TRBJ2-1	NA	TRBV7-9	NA	CASSSGTYNEQFF	TGTGCCAGCAGCTCAGGGACCTACAATGAGCAGTTCTTC
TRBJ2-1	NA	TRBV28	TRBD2	CASQIGLASNEQFF	TGTGCCAGCCAAATCGGACTAGCGTCCAATGAGCAGTTCTTC
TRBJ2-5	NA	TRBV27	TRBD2	CASSLSTGGSSGRDQETQYF	TGTGCCAGCAGTTTATCCACAGGGGGATCCAGCGGGAGGGACCAAGAGACCCAGTACTTC
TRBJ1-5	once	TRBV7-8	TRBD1	CASSVGQGNNQPQHF	TGTGCCAGCAGCGTAGGACAGGGAAACAATCAGCCCCAGCATTTT
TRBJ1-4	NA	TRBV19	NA	CASSTTGVEKLFF	TGTGCCAGTAGTACGACAGGTGTTGAGAAACTGTTTTTT
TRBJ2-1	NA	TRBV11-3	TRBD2	CASSFPGTSGWSSYNEQFF	TGTGCCAGCAGCTTCCCTGGGACTAGCGGGTGGAGCTCCTACAATGAGCAGTTCTTC
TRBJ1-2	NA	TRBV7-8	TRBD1	CASSRGGQLYGYTF	TGTGCCAGCAGCCGTGGGGGACAGCTCTATGGCTACACCTTC
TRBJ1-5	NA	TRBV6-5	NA	CASRLPGSNQPQHF	TGTGCCAGCAGACTACCCGGGAGTAATCAGCCCCAGCATTTT
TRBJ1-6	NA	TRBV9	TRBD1	CASSEPGQGRSPLHF	TGTGCCAGCAGCGAGCCCGGACAGGGACGCTCACCCCTCCACTTT
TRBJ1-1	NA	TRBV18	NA	CASSRINTEAFF	TGTGCCAGCTCACGTATCAACACTGAAGCTTTCTTT
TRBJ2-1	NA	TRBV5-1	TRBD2	CASSVENHRDPRGGNNEQFF	TGCGCCAGCAGCGTAGAGAACCACAGGGACCCTCGGGGGGGTAACAATGAGCAGTTCTTC
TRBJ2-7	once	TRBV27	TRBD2	CASSLPGRDDEQYF	TGTGCCAGCAGTCTTCCCGGGAGGGACGACGAGCAGTACTTC
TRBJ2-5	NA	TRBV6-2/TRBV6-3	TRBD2	CASSPGLAGTPETQYF	TGTGCCAGCAGCCCGGGACTAGCGGGCACCCCTGAGACCCAGTACTTC
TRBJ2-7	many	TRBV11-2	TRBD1	CASSGQQYYEQYF	TGTGCCAGCTCGGGACAGCAATACTACGAGCAGTACTTC
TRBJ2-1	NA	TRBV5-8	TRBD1	CASSFGQASYNEQFF	TGTGCCAGCAGCTTCGGACAGGCCTCCTACAATGAGCAGTTCTTC
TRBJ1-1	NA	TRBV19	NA	CASNRGKGLENTEAFF	TGTGCCAGTAATCGGGGGAAGGGGCTGGAGAACACTGAAGCTTTCTTT
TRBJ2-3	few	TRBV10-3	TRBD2	CAISDPGLGADTQYF	TGTGCCATCAGTGACCCGGGACTAGGGGCGGATACGCAGTATTTT